These 5 T cell receptor beta chains were sequenced from one sample in a study of OX40 agonist ivuxolimab in advanced cancers. Profiling relied on immunoSEQ multiplex PCR, and the TCRdb table lists in-frame clones only, not all of them. The sample includes 57,000 or so clones, about 90% of them seen just once. The source was CD4+ or CD8+ T cells sorted from blood, collected in a trial of the OX40 agonist ivuxolimab. The origin of the receptors is an adult with an advanced solid tumor such as melanoma, head and neck, liver or kidney cancer.

This clone was counted between two and nine times. V and J are TRBV28 and TRBJ2-5, with TRBD2 matching over 14 bases. Trimming took 5 bases from V and 5 from J; bases not matched to a gene: 13. Germline V gene lookup returns CDR1 MDHEN and CDR2 SYDVKM. The CDR3 spans 18 residues. CDR3 in DNA: TGTGCCAGCAGTCCTTCCGGGACTAGCGGGAGAAGGAGGGAGACCCAGTACTTC. It specifies CASSPSGTSGRRRETQYF.

This clone is a singleton in its sample. This sequence joins TRBV7-9 and TRBJ1-5, with D tentatively TRBD1 (5 bases). Trimming cost V 2 bases and J 4 bases, with 12 bases left between them. CDR3 size: 15 residues. CDR1 SEHNR and CDR2 FQNEAQ come from the germline V gene (reference sequence). CDR3: CASSLTGRLNQPQHF. The CDR3 DNA sequence: TGTGCCAGCAGCTTAACGGGACGATTAAATCAGCCCCAGCATTTT.

The rearrangement uses TRBV6-5 and TRBJ2-5; 7 nucleotides agree with TRBD2. The germline CDR1 and CDR2 sequences are MNHEY and SVGAGI. V shed 0 bases, J shed 9 bases, and the junction held 7 bases outside the gene matches. This CDR3 contains 14 residues. The CDR3 here is CASSYSGVAGAQYF. CDR3 nucleotides: TGTGCCAGCAGTTACTCTGGGGTCGCGGGAGCCCAGTACTTC.

Worth noting for this clone: Relative to the germline gene, one junction end is altered; a read error may explain this. Other DNA sequences of this sample code for an identical CDR3. The rearrangement uses TRBV6-6 and TRBJ1-3; 7 bases fit TRBD1. The germline CDR1 and CDR2 sequences are MNHNY and SVGAGI (reference sequence). This CDR3 comprises 16 residues. CDR3 bases: TGTGCCAGCAGGACACCCCAGGGGGTCTACGGAAATACCATATATTTT. Its translation: CASRTPQGVYGNTIYF.

The rearrangement joins TRBV6-6 to TRBJ2-2; 8 nucleotides align to TRBD2. Germline loops: CDR1 MNHNY, CDR2 SVGAGI (reference sequence). The ends lost 7 bases at V and 6 bases at J; junction bases unmatched: 13. This CDR3 region has 16 residues. Here the CDR3 reads CASNLLGTRSSGELFF. The DNA for the CDR3 is TGTGCCAGCAATCTTTTAGGGACTAGGTCGTCCGGGGAGCTGTTTTTT.